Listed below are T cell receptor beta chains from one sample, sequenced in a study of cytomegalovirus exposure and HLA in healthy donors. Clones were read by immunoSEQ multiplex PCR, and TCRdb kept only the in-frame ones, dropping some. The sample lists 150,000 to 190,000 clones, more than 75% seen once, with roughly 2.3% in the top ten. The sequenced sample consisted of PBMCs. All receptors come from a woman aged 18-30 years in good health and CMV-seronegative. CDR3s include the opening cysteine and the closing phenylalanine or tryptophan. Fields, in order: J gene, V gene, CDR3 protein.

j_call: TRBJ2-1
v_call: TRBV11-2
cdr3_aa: CASSLYASGRRDEQFF

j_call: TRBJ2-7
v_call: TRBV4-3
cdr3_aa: CASSQIAGAPYEQYF

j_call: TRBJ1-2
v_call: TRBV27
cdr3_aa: CASSLGQGWGGYTF

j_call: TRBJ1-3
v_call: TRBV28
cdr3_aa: CASSLSGSYADSGNTIYF

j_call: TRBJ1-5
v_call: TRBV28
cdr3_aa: CASSLQGRQPQHF

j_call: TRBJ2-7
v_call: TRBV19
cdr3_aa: CASSIVSDRGYEQYF

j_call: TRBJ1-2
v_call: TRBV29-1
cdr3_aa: CSVRVHPGMGSGYTF

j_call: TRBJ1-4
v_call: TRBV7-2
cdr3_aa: CASSYNWGEKLFF

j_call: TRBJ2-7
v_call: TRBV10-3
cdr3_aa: CAISERTSGSNEQYF

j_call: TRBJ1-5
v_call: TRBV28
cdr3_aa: CASSLVGGQATHQPQHF

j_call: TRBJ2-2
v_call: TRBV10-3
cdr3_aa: CAIRLDSNTGELFF

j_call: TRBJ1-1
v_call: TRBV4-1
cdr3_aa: CASSQTSQGARSSFF

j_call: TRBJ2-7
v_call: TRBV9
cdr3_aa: CASSQGGTGWREQYF

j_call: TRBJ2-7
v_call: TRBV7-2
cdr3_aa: CASSPDRYLSYEQYF

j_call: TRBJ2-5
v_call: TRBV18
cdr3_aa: CASSPRTGVPLQTQYF

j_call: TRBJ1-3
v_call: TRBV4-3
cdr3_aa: CASSRVSAGNTIYF

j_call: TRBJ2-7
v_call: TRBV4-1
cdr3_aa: CASRPPGGPYEQYF

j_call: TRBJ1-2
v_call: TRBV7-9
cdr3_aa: CASSFTGTASGYTF

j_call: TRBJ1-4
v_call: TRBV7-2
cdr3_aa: CASSLRGVGEKLFF

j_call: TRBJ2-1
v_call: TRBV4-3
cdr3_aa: CASSQGGSGGTTYNEQFF

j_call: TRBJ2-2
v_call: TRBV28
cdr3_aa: CATDRRGGAAGELFF

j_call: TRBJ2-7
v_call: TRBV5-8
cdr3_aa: CASSTGQVLSYEQYF

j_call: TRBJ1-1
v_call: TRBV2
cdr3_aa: CASSDFTGNTEAFF

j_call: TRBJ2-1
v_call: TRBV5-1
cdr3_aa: CASSPSGLAGAYNEQFF

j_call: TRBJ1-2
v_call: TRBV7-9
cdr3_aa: CASSLGADGYTF

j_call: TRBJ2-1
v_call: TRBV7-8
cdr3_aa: CASSLYREANEQFF

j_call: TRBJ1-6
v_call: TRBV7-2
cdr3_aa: CASSSLRGADSPLHF

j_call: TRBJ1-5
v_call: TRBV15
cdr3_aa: CATSRLTGGNQPQHF

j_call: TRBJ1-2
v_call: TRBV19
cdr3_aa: CATGDRYGYTF

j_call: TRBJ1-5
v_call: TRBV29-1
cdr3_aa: CSVDLRDCYNQPQHF

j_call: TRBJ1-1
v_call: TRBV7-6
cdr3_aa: CASSLMTGPMNTEAFF

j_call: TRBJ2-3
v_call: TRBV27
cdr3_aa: CASSLSGDTQYF

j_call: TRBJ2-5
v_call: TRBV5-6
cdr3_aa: CASSFVASRQETQYF

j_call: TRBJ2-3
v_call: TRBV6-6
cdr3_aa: CAAGGAGASDTQYF

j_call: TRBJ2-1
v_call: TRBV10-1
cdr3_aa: CASSELSGGYNEQFF

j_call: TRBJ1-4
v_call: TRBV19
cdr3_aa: CASSIGNRNEKLFF